The sequence of this T cell receptor beta chain was determined in a study of cytomegalovirus exposure and HLA in healthy donors. Study-wide points: The sole available immune exposure information was CMV serostatus. V- and J-gene trimming in TCR beta was tied to a missense DCLRE1C variant by an analysis performed later.

With regard to this clone: Its antigen is unidentified.

13 Jbeta primers and 60 Vbeta primers were used for the PCR. Sequencing used immunoSEQ multiplex PCR; TCRdb keeps in-frame clones, though not all of them. The sample lists about 73,000 clones, under 80% seen once, with 5.5% to 8% in the top ten. The CDR3 has 17 amino acids. This clonotype originated in a woman between 45 and 60 years old in good health and CMV-seropositive. The gene calls are TRBV7-5 and TRBJ2-7; no DNA check was done on the table's D call, TRBD1. TRBV7-5 counts as a pseudogene. The sample was PBMCs. The CDR3 nucleotides are TGTGCCAGAAGCTTCGAGTCATCGGGGCCGGGACAGGTAGTGCAGTACGTC. It encodes CARSFESSGPGQVVQYV.